The clone carrying this T cell receptor (beta chain) was detected a few times. This entry is derived from a study of tumor-infiltrating lymphocytes in primary liver carcinoma. From around 500 ng total RNA, TCR beta cDNA was generated with a primer in the constant region. Researchers made the TCR beta libraries by running three nested multiplex PCR rounds with slightly modified ARM-PCR. The first two PCR rounds used TRBV1-TRBV30 forward primers with a C-beta reverse primer, 9 to 11 cycles each. Each CDR3 protein gets one entry after TCRdb re-called the multiplex PCR reads with MiXCR. The profile shows approximately 99,000 distinct CDR3 sequences, roughly 69% of them singletons. Both RNA and DNA were isolated together from roughly 20-30 mg of bulk tissue that had not been sorted. Treatment-naive at the time, the patients had chronic HBV infection. Each of the tumor samples contained in excess of 75% viable tumor cells.

CDR3 length equals 14 residues. Trimming at V came to 6 bases and at J to 7 bases, leaving 8 bases not matched to a gene. Germline values: CDR1 MDHEN, CDR2 SYDVKM. The sequence derives from a woman aged 55-75 years with primary liver carcinoma and hepatitis B virus infection. Sequenced input: liver tumor tissue from sampling region 5. Subset specified: tumor region T5, tumor centre. J is TRBJ2-4 and V is TRBV28; 8 bases agree with TRBD2. The CDR3 DNA sequence: TGTGCCAGCAGATTTAGCGGGACGAAGAACATTCAGTACTTC. This sequence encodes CASRFSGTKNIQYF.